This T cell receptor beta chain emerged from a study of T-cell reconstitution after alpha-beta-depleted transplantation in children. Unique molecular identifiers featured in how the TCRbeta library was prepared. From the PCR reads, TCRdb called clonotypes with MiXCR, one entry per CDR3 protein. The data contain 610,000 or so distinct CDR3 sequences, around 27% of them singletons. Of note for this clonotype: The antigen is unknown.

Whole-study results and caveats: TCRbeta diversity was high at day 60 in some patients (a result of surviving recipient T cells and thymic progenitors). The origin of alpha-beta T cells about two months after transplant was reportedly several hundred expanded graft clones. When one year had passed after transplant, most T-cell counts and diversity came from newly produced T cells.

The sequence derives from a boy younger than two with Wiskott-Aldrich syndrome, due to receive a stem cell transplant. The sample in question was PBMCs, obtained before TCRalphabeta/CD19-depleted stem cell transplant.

CDR3 amino acids: CASSLVSGSHYEQYF. CDR3 sequence (DNA): TGCGCCAGCAGCTTGGTTAGCGGGAGTCACTACGAGCAGTACTTC. This chain connects TRBV5-1 to TRBJ2-7; 9 nucleotides match TRBD2. The CDR3 is 15 residues long. With V trimmed by 0 bases and J by 3 bases, 4 bases remained unmatched. Germline lookup yields CDR1 SGHRS and CDR2 YFSETQ.